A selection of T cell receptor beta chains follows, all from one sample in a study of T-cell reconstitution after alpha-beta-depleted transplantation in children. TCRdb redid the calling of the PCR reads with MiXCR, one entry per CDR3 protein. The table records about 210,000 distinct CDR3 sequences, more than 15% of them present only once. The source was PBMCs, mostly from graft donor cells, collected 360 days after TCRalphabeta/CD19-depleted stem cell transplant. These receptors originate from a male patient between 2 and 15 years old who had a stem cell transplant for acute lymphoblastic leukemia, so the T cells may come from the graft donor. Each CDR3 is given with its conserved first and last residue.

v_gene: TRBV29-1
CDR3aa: CSVGAGPLETQYF

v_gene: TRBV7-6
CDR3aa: CATSSPGGLGNEQFF

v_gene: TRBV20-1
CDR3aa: CSADAGGYSNQPQHF

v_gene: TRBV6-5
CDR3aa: CATFLRRGDYNEQFF

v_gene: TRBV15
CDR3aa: CATSSSIGDTQYF

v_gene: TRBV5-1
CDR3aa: CASSWGTGTSGSSYEQYF

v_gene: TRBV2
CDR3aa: CASRDSRGLAGNEQFF

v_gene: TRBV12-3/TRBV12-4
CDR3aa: CASSPGHWPYEQYF

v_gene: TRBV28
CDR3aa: CASSPRRNYGYTF

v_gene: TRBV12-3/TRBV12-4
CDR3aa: CASSLGGWGTEAFF

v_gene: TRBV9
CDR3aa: CASSVGSRGSQETQYF

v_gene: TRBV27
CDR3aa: CASRTGNSPLHF

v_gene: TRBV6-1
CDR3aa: CASSIGLAGSYEQYF

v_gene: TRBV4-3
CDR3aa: CASSQDEGGDYGYTF

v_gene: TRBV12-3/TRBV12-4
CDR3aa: CASSRDRENTEAFF

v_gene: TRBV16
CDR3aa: CASSPSQDATNEKLFF

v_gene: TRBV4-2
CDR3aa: CASSPFWRESSYEQYF

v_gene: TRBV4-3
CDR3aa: CASSQDKVNSYGYTF

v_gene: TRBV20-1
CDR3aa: CSARSGTDTQYF

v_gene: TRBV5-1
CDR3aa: CASSLGTFTDTQYF

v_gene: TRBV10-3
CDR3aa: CAISESGTSISYNEQFF

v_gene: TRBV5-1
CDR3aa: CASSLAAAGIEQFF

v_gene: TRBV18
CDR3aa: CASSPVQGYNEQFF

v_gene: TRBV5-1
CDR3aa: CASSTGQGTEQYF

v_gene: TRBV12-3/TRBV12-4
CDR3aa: CASNPRGNFTGELFF

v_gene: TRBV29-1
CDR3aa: CSVAGQRYNEQFF

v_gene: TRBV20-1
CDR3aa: CSARDQGILYNSPLHF

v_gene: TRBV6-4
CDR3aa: CASSETSGGSYEQYF

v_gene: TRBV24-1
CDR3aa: CGACDSGTSASKGTQYF

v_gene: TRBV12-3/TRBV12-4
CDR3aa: CASSLGTNRVGETQYF

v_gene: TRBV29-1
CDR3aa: CSVGDTDRGRLGYEQYF

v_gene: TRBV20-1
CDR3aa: CWARDSSVPGLASYEQYF

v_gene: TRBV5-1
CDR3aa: CASSLEWPGDTQYF

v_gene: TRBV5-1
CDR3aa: CASSPRGAGVYNEQFF

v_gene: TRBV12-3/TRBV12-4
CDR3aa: CASSFGLGGLNTGELFF

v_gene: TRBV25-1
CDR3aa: CASRSRALNTEAFF

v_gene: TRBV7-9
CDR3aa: CASSFAGRPGYTF

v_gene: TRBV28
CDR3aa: CASSKTGGTDTQYF

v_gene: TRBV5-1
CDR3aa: CASSLDRDYGYTF

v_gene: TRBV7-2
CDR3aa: CASSLPPGDRQPQHF

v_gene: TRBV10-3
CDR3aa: CAISDRTLNEKLFF

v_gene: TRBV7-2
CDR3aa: CASSSRRSTDTQYF

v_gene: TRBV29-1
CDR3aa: CSVAGTGAGSYGYTF

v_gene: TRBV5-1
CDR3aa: CASSGGQGWGAFF

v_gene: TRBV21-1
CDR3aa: CASVSSTRHEQYF